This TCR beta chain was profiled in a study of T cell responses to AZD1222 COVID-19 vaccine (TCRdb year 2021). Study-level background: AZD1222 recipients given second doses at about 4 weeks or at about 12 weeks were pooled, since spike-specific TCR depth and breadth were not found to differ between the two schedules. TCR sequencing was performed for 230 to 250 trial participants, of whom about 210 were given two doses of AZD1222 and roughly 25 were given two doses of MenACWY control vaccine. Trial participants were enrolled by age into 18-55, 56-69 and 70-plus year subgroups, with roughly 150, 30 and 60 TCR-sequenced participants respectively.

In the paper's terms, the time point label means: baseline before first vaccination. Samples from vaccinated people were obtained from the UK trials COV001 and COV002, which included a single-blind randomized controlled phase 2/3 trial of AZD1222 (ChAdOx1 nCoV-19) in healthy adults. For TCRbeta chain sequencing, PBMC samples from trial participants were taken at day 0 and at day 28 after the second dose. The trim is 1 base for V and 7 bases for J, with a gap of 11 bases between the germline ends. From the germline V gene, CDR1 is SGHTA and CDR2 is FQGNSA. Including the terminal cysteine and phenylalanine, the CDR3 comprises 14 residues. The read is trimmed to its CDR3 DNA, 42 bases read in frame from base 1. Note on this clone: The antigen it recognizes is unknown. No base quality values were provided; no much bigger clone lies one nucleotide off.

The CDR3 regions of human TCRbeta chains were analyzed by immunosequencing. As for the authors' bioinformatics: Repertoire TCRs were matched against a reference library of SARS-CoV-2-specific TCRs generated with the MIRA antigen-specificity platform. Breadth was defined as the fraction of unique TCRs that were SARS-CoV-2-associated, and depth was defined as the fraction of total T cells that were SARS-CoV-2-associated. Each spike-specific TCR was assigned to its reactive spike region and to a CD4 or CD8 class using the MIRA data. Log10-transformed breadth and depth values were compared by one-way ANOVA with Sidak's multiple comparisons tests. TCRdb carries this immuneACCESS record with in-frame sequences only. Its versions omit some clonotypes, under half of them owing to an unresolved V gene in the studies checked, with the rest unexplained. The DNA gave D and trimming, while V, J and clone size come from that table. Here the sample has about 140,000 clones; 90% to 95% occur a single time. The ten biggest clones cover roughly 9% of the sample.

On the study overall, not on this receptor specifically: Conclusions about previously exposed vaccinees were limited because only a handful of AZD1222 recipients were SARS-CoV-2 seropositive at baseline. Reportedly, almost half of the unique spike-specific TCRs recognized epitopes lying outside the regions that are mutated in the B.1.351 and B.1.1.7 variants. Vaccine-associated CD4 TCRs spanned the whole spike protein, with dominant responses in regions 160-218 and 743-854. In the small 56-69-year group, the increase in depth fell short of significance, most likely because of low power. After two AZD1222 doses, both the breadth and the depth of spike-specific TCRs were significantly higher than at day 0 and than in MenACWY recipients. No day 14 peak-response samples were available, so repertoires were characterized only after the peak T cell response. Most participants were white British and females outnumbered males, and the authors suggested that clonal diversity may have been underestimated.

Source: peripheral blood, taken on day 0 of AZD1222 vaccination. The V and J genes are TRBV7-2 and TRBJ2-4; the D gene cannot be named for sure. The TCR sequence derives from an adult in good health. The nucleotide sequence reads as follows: TGTGCCAGCAGCTTAGGCCTAGAGTCGAACATTCAGTACTTC. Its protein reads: CASSLGLESNIQYF. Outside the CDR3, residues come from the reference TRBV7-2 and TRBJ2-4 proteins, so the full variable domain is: GAGVSQSPSNKVTEKGKDVELRCDPISGHTALYWYRQSLGQGLEFLIYFQGNSAPDKSGLPSDRFSAERTGGSVSTLTIQRTQQEDSAVYLCASSLGLESNIQYFGAGTRLSVL.